These T cell receptor beta chains were read from a single sample in a study of blood T cell repertoires in COVID-19. Sequenced by immunoSEQ multiplex PCR; TCRdb stores in-frame clones only, minus some. This table holds tens of thousands of clones, around four fifths found once. Material for sequencing was peripheral blood. These receptor sequences come from a human donor in a cohort sampled during active COVID-19. Both conserved end residues are part of each CDR3. A D gene is named only where the DNA matches it firmly. A row's size may be missing; if present it is once, few, many or a size class.

d_call: TRBD2
clone_size: .
v_call: TRBV6-2/TRBV6-3
j_call: TRBJ2-3
cdr3_aa: CASSSRTSGGPINGYTQYF
cdr3_nt: TGTGCCAGCAGTTCTAGGACTAGCGGGGGGCCAATAAACGGATATACGCAGTATTTT

d_call: TRBD2
clone_size: .
v_call: TRBV9
j_call: TRBJ2-3
cdr3_aa: CASSETSGGVTDTQYF
cdr3_nt: TGTGCCAGCAGCGAAACTAGCGGGGGGGTTACAGATACGCAGTATTTT

d_call: TRBD2
clone_size: few
v_call: TRBV5-1
j_call: TRBJ2-7
cdr3_aa: CASSLGTSGGPYEQYF
cdr3_nt: TGCGCCAGCAGCTTGGGGACTAGCGGGGGACCCTACGAGCAGTACTTC

d_call: TRBD1
clone_size: .
v_call: TRBV5-1
j_call: TRBJ2-3
cdr3_aa: CASSLGPGTGTDTQYF
cdr3_nt: TGCGCCAGCAGCTTGGGTCCCGGGACAGGGACAGATACGCAGTATTTT

d_call: .
clone_size: few
v_call: TRBV7-6
j_call: TRBJ2-7
cdr3_aa: CASSLGRGYDEQYF
cdr3_nt: TGTGCCAGCAGCTTAGGACGGGGATACGACGAGCAGTACTTC

d_call: .
clone_size: .
v_call: TRBV6-1
j_call: TRBJ1-1
cdr3_aa: CASSEGWGADTEAFF
cdr3_nt: TGTGCCAGCAGTGAAGGGTGGGGCGCGGACACTGAAGCTTTCTTT

d_call: TRBD1
clone_size: .
v_call: TRBV5-1
j_call: TRBJ2-7
cdr3_aa: CASSVDRGFLDEQYF
cdr3_nt: TGCGCCAGCAGCGTGGACAGGGGTTTCCTCGACGAGCAGTACTTC

d_call: .
clone_size: once
v_call: TRBV4-1
j_call: TRBJ2-3
cdr3_aa: CASSQGQTSSDTQYF
cdr3_nt: TGCGCCAGCAGCCAAGGTCAAACTAGCTCAGATACGCAGTATTTT

d_call: TRBD1
clone_size: .
v_call: TRBV7-2
j_call: TRBJ2-7
cdr3_aa: CASSLGQGVREQYF
cdr3_nt: TGTGCCAGCAGCTTGGGACAGGGGGTAAGGGAGCAGTACTTC

d_call: TRBD2
clone_size: .
v_call: TRBV9
j_call: TRBJ2-7
cdr3_aa: CASSVAPGGAGEQYF
cdr3_nt: TGTGCCAGCAGCGTAGCCCCGGGGGGGGCGGGCGAGCAGTACTTC

d_call: TRBD1
clone_size: .
v_call: TRBV2
j_call: TRBJ1-2
cdr3_aa: CASSEGGTARYGYTF
cdr3_nt: TGTGCCAGCAGTGAAGGGGGGACAGCCCGCTATGGCTACACCTTC

d_call: .
clone_size: .
v_call: TRBV30
j_call: TRBJ1-2
cdr3_aa: CAWTGGTTPVRGYTF
cdr3_nt: TGTGCCTGGACCGGCGGGACTACGCCGGTAAGGGGCTACACCTTC

d_call: .
clone_size: few
v_call: TRBV24-1
j_call: TRBJ1-5
cdr3_aa: CATSDRKDYSNQPQHF
cdr3_nt: TGTGCCACCAGTGATAGGAAGGACTATAGCAATCAGCCCCAGCATTTT

d_call: TRBD1
clone_size: few
v_call: TRBV4-1
j_call: TRBJ1-6
cdr3_aa: CASSQDGTGGSPLHF
cdr3_nt: TGCGCCAGCAGCCAAGATGGGACAGGGGGATCACCCCTCCACTTT

d_call: .
clone_size: .
v_call: TRBV14
j_call: TRBJ2-7
cdr3_aa: CASSLRVERQYF
cdr3_nt: TGTGCCAGCAGCCTCAGGGTGGAGAGGCAGTACTTC

d_call: TRBD1
clone_size: medium-sized
v_call: TRBV3-1/TRBV3-2
j_call: TRBJ1-2
cdr3_aa: CASSQEDRGSYGYTF
cdr3_nt: TGTGCCAGCAGCCAGGAGGACAGGGGATCGTATGGCTACACCTTC

d_call: TRBD1
clone_size: .
v_call: TRBV7-9
j_call: TRBJ1-2
cdr3_aa: CASSRDSTLYYGYTF
cdr3_nt: TGTGCCAGCAGCCGGGACAGTACCCTTTACTATGGCTACACCTTC